The rows below give T cell receptor beta chains drawn from one sample of a study of blood T cell repertoires in COVID-19. Only in-frame clones appear in the TCRdb table, and some are missing; sequencing was by immunoSEQ multiplex PCR. The sample contains under 150,000 clones, almost 85% of which appear only once. Sequenced input: PBMCs or T cells enriched from blood (not recorded which). The receptors stem from a man in his forties or fifties with acute COVID-19. CDR3s include the opening cysteine and the closing phenylalanine or tryptophan. Fields, in order: J gene, V gene, clone size, D gene, CDR3 protein, CDR3 DNA. The D gene is left open where the match is weak. Clone size appears in some rows only: once, few, many, or a class for an expanded clone.

J: TRBJ2-2
V: TRBV30
size: .
D: .
CDR3: CAWSVQWQGSPIGELFF
DNA: TGTGCCTGGAGTGTACAATGGCAGGGTTCTCCGATCGGGGAGCTGTTTTTT

J: TRBJ2-5
V: TRBV28
size: .
D: .
CDR3: CASSPSQGTGEETQYF
DNA: TGTGCCAGCAGTCCCTCACAGGGAACGGGCGAAGAGACCCAGTACTTC

J: TRBJ2-3
V: TRBV4-1
size: .
D: .
CDR3: CASSPTGSRTDTQYF
DNA: TGCGCCAGCAGCCCCACCGGGAGTCGCACAGATACGCAGTATTTT

J: TRBJ1-4
V: TRBV7-9
size: .
D: TRBD1
CDR3: CASSLATGVVEKLFF
DNA: TGTGCCAGCAGCTTGGCGACAGGGGTGGTTGAAAAACTGTTTTTT

J: TRBJ1-6
V: TRBV6-1
size: .
D: .
CDR3: CASSDQYSPLHF
DNA: TGTGCCAGCAGTGATCAGTACTCACCCCTCCACTTT

J: TRBJ2-3
V: TRBV11-3
size: .
D: TRBD2
CDR3: CASSLEGLAGAADTQYF
DNA: TGTGCCAGCAGCTTAGAGGGACTAGCGGGAGCGGCAGATACGCAGTATTTT

J: TRBJ2-7
V: TRBV19
size: .
D: TRBD2
CDR3: CASSPAGGFWQYF
DNA: TGTGCCAGTAGTCCGGCGGGGGGTTTCTGGCAGTACTTC

J: TRBJ2-3
V: TRBV7-8
size: .
D: .
CDR3: CASSLLGTREGQYF
DNA: TGTGCCAGCAGTTTGCTTGGAACTAGGGAAGGGCAGTATTTT

J: TRBJ2-3
V: TRBV5-1
size: .
D: .
CDR3: CASSLTDNTDTQYF
DNA: TGCGCCAGCAGCTTAACAGATAACACAGATACGCAGTATTTT

J: TRBJ1-5
V: TRBV19
size: .
D: .
CDR3: CASSILQGRYPQHF
DNA: TGTGCCAGTAGTATTTTGCAGGGGAGATATCCCCAGCATTTT

J: TRBJ1-2
V: TRBV9
size: .
D: .
CDR3: CASSQFADAPPGDGYTF
DNA: TGTGCCAGCAGCCAATTCGCGGACGCCCCACCAGGGGATGGCTACACCTTC

J: TRBJ2-7
V: TRBV19
size: .
D: .
CDR3: CASSPSGPGISYEQYF
DNA: TGTGCCAGTAGTCCCTCAGGCCCAGGGATTTCCTACGAGCAGTACTTC

J: TRBJ2-2
V: TRBV9
size: once
D: .
CDR3: CASSPRDKANTGELFF
DNA: TGTGCCAGCAGCCCCCGGGACAAGGCGAACACCGGGGAGCTGTTTTTT

J: TRBJ1-5
V: TRBV3-1/TRBV3-2
size: .
D: .
CDR3: CASSQVAGVGQPQHF
DNA: TGTGCCAGCAGCCAGGTCGCAGGGGTGGGCCAGCCCCAGCATTTT

J: TRBJ1-2
V: TRBV28
size: .
D: TRBD1
CDR3: CASSLQPGQGDYGYTF
DNA: TGTGCCAGCAGTTTACAGCCTGGACAGGGTGACTATGGCTACACCTTC

J: TRBJ1-1
V: TRBV5-4
size: .
D: .
CDR3: CASSFNRENTEAFF
DNA: TGTGCCAGCAGCTTCAACAGGGAAAACACTGAAGCTTTCTTT

J: TRBJ2-1
V: TRBV5-1
size: few
D: TRBD2
CDR3: CASSPGAGGDNEQFF
DNA: TGCGCCAGCAGCCCCGGAGCGGGAGGGGACAATGAGCAGTTCTTC

J: TRBJ1-6
V: TRBV7-8
size: .
D: .
CDR3: CASSPTGTRVLHF
DNA: TGTGCCAGCAGCCCCACCGGGACACGCGTACTCCACTTT

J: TRBJ2-7
V: TRBV7-9
size: .
D: TRBD1
CDR3: CASSPRTGTYEQYF
DNA: TGTGCCAGCAGCCCCCGGACAGGCACCTACGAGCAGTACTTC

J: TRBJ1-5
V: TRBV27
size: few
D: TRBD1
CDR3: CASSLMGTGLQPQHF
DNA: TGTGCCAGCAGTTTAATGGGGACAGGGCTTCAGCCCCAGCATTTT

J: TRBJ1-2
V: TRBV27
size: .
D: .
CDR3: CASSLSSAEPYGYTF
DNA: TGTGCCAGCAGTTTATCGTCCGCAGAACCCTATGGCTACACCTTC

J: TRBJ2-3
V: TRBV10-3
size: .
D: .
CDR3: CAIGEDKGTDTQYF
DNA: TGTGCCATCGGAGAGGACAAGGGCACAGATACGCAGTATTTT

J: TRBJ1-2
V: TRBV6-5
size: .
D: TRBD1
CDR3: CASTVSGGYGYTF
DNA: TGTGCCAGCACCGTGTCAGGGGGCTATGGCTACACCTTC